These 5 T cell receptor beta chains were all obtained from the same sample, sequenced in a study of T-cell memory formation after mild COVID-19. TCRdb itself ran the 5' RACE reads through MiXCR, one entry per CDR3 protein. The table lists around 510,000 distinct CDR3 sequences, approximately 21% of them singletons. Material: PBMCs or a T cell subset sorted from them (not recorded which). Receptors were obtained from an adult woman who had mild COVID-19 (a few samples of this study predate the infection). Cell type and time point are not known.

The genes are TRBV6-5 and TRBJ2-1, with D tentatively TRBD2 (6 bases). This CDR3 contains 13 residues. With 2 bases removed from V and 7 bases from J, the gap between germline ends came to 9 bases. The germline gives CDR1 MNHEY, CDR2 SVGAGI. In DNA form, the CDR3 reads TGTGCCAGCAGTTACCGGGACTGGAATGAGCAGTTCTTC. Its translation is CASSYRDWNEQFF.

The V call is TRBV20-1, the J call TRBJ2-7; 9 nucleotides line up with TRBD2. Germline V lookup: CDR1 DFQATT, CDR2 SNEGSKA (reference sequence). V was pared by 6 bases and J by 6 bases, with 9 bases of the junction left unmatched. This CDR3 contains 13 residues. CDR3 residues: CSATLAGRSEQYF. CDR3 in DNA: TGCAGTGCCACCCTAGCGGGACGCTCCGAGCAGTACTTC.

There are a few counts of this clonotype. The chain uses TRBV4-1 and TRBJ1-1; unclear D gene. Trimming left V 4 bases short and J 0 bases short, with 15 bases between. The CDR3 has 16 amino acids. Germline loops: CDR1 MGHRA, CDR2 YSYEKL. The CDR3: CASSLRGSLLNTEAFF. In DNA form, the CDR3 reads TGCGCCAGCAGCCTGCGAGGGTCTCTATTGAACACTGAAGCTTTCTTT.

CDR3 nucleotide sequence: TGTGCCAGCAGTTCGACCGGGGATTATAATTCACCCCTCCACTTT. Translated: CASSSTGDYNSPLHF. The chain recombines TRBV12-3 or TRBV12-4 with TRBJ1-6; no clear D. Trimming shortened V by 4 bases and J by 4 bases, and 11 bases separated the two germline ends. The CDR3 has 15 amino acids.

This clonotype has at least ten counts. The V call is TRBV29-1, the J call TRBJ2-1, with no clear D. Germline CDR1 and CDR2: SQVTM and ANQGSEA. The CDR3 is 15 amino acids. The ends were cut back, 0 bases at V and 4 bases at J, with 13 bases in the middle. The CDR3 DNA is TGCAGCGTTGAAGAGGCGTCCCCACCGTACAATGAGCAGTTCTTC. Translated: CSVEEASPPYNEQFF.